The present T cell receptor beta chain was sequenced within a study of early T cells in non-severe SARS-CoV-2 infection. There are 13 residues in the CDR3. V lost 7 bases and J 2 bases, leaving 10 bases between the germline ends. Germline V gene lookup returns CDR1 LNHDA and CDR2 SQIVND (reference sequence). This clonotype has ten or more counts. Attachment of unique molecular identifiers was made to individual cDNA molecules. From the 5' RACE reads, TCRdb called clonotypes with MiXCR, one entry per CDR3 protein. This table holds more than 65,000 distinct CDR3 sequences, under 15% found once. The sequenced sample consisted of whole blood. The genes are TRBV19 and TRBJ2-3; D may be TRBD1 (6 bases). The source of this sequence is an adult who was a healthcare worker with PCR-confirmed SARS-CoV-2 infection or an uninfected control (not recorded which). The CDR3 nucleotides are TGTGCCAGTAACAGGGTCGCCACAGATACGCAGTATTTT. Translated, it gives CASNRVATDTQYF.